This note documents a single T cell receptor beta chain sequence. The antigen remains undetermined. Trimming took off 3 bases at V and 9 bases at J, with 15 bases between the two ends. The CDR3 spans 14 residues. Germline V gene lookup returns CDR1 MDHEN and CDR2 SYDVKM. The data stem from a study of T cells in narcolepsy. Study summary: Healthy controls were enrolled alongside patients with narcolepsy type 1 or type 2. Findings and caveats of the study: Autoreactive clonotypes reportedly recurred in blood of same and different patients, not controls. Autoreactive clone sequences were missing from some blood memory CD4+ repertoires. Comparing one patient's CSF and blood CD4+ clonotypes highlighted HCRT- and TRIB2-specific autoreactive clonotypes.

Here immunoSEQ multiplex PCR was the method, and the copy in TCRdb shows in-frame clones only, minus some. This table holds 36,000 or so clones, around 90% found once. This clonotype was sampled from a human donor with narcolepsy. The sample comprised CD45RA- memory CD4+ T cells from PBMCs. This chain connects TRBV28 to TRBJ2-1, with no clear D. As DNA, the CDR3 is TGTGCCAGCAGTTTCGGATCGGGTACGGGTGAGCAGTTCTTC. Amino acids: CASSFGSGTGEQFF.